A selection of T cell receptor beta chains follows, all from one sample in a study of blood T cell repertoires in COVID-19. Sequenced by immunoSEQ multiplex PCR; TCRdb stores in-frame clones only, minus some. The data show 150,000 or so clones, about 74% seen once. The sequencing sample was made of peripheral blood. These receptors originate from a woman at least 80 years old with acute or convalescent COVID-19. Each CDR3 is given with its conserved first and last residue. The D gene is left open where the match is weak. Part of the rows lack a size; the others show once, few, many or a class for expanded clones.

d_gene,abundance,j_gene,v_gene,CDR3nt,CDR3aa
TRBD2,-,TRBJ2-3,TRBV27,TGTGCTTCCGGGCTAGCGGGAGTTACAGATACGCAGTATTTT,CASGLAGVTDTQYF
-,-,TRBJ1-3,TRBV6-5,TGTGCCAGCGTTATTAATATCTCTGGAAACACCATATATTTT,CASVINISGNTIYF
TRBD1,-,TRBJ1-1,TRBV28,TGTGCCAGCAGTCAGGGACAGGGGTTTACTGAAGCTTTCTTT,CASSQGQGFTEAFF
TRBD1,-,TRBJ2-7,TRBV10-3,TGTGCCATCAGTGAGTCTACAGGGGCGATGAACGAGCAGTACTTC,CAISESTGAMNEQYF
-,few,TRBJ1-6,TRBV28,TGTGCCAGCAGTCGGACACTGGCCGGTATAAGAGATTCACCCCTCCACTTT,CASSRTLAGIRDSPLHF
TRBD1,-,TRBJ1-2,TRBV9,TGTGCCAGCAGCCCTCGGACAGGGGAGAACTATGGCTACACCTTC,CASSPRTGENYGYTF
TRBD1,-,TRBJ2-7,TRBV11-2,TGTGCCAGCAGCTTAGTCGGGGGGACACGGACAGGGGCAGTGTACGAGCAGTACTTC,CASSLVGGTRTGAVYEQYF
-,-,TRBJ1-4,TRBV7-9,TGTGCCAGCAGCTTAGCCAGGGATCGGGAAAAACTGTTTTTT,CASSLARDREKLFF
-,-,TRBJ2-7,TRBV6-1,TGTGCCAGCGTCGAGGGACAAGCCTACGAGCAGTACTTC,CASVEGQAYEQYF
TRBD2,-,TRBJ2-1,TRBV11-1,TGTGCCAGCAGCCAACCGGGACTAGCGATCAATGAGCAGTTCTTC,CASSQPGLAINEQFF
-,-,TRBJ2-7,TRBV27,TGTGCCAGCAGACCCATTGGGGGGGCAAACTACGAGCAGTACTTC,CASRPIGGANYEQYF
-,-,TRBJ2-2,TRBV30,TGTGCCTGGAGTCAGAACACCGGGGAGCTGTTTTTT,CAWSQNTGELFF
-,-,TRBJ1-1,TRBV7-3,TGTGCCAGCAGCTTGGCGGGGGACACTGAAGCTTTCTTT,CASSLAGDTEAFF
TRBD1,few,TRBJ1-5,TRBV6-2/TRBV6-3,TGTGCCAGCAGTACCGGGACAGGGGGACAGCCCCAGCATTTT,CASSTGTGGQPQHF
TRBD1,-,TRBJ2-7,TRBV7-2,TGTGCCAGCAGCCGCCGGGACAGGGTCCACGAGCAGTACTTC,CASSRRDRVHEQYF